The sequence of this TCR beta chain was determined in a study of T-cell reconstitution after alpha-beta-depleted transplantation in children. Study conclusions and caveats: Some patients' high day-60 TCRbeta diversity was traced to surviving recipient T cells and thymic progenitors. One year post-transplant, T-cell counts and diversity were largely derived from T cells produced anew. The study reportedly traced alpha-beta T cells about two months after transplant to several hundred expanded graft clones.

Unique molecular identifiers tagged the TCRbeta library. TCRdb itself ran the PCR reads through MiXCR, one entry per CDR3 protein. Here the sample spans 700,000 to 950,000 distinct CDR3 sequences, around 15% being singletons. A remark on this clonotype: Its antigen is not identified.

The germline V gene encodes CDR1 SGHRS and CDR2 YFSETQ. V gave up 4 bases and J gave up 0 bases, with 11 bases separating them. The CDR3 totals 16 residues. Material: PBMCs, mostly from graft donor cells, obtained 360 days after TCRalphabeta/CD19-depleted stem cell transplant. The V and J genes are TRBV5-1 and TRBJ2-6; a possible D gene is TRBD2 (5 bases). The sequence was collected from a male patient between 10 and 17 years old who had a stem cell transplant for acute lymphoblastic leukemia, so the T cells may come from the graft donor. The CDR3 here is CASSRTADSGANVLTF. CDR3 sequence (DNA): TGCGCCAGCAGCCGGACTGCCGACTCTGGGGCCAACGTCCTGACTTTC. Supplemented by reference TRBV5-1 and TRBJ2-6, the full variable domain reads KAGVTQTPRYLIKTRGQQVTLSCSPISGHRSVSWYQQTPGQGLQFLFEYFSETQRNKGNFPGRFSGRQFSNSRSEMNVSTLELGDSALYLCASSRTADSGANVLTFGAGSRLTVL.